This TCR beta chain was retrieved from a study of patients and donors after allogeneic stem cell transplantation. Trimming cost V 4 bases and J 0 bases; bases outside gene matches: 4. The CDR3 extends over 15 amino acids. The germline V gene has CDR1 SQVTM and CDR2 ANQGSEA. This clonotype was counted only a few times. Via MiXCR, TCRdb re-called the RT-PCR reads, giving one row per CDR3 protein. Among 400,000 to 450,000 distinct CDR3 sequences listed, 16% were seen once. The TCR sequence derives from a human donor who was either an allogeneic HSCT recipient or a stem cell or donor lymphocyte infusion donor (not recorded which). It is not recorded whose cells these are; they may come from a transplant donor. The chain has TRBV29-1 and TRBJ2-1; 9 bases are a match to TRBD2. The sequencing input was blood, either unsorted or a sorted T cell fraction (not recorded which). The CDR3 sequence: CSVGVSGSSYNEQFF. Here the CDR3 DNA reads TGCAGCGTTGGGGTTAGCGGGAGCTCCTACAATGAGCAGTTCTTC.